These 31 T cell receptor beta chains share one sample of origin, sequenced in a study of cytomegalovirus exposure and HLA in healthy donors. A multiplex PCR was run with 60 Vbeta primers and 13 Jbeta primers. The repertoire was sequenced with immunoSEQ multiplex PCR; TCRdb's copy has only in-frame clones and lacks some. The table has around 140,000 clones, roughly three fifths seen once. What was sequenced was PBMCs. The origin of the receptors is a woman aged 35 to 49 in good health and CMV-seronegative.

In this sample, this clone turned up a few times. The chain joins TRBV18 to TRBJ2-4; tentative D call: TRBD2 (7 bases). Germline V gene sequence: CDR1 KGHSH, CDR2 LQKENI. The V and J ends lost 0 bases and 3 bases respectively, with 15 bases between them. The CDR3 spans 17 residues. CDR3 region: CASSPPGGLINKNIQYF. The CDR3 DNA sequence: TGTGCCAGCTCACCACCGGGGGGGCTTATAAACAAAAACATTCAGTACTTC.

CDR3 DNA: TGTGCCAGCAGTTTGGGCAGGGGGTACCAAGAGACCCAGTACTTC. As protein: CASSLGRGYQETQYF. This chain joins TRBV28 and TRBJ2-5; 7 bases map to TRBD1. The V and J ends lost 3 bases and 0 bases, in that order; junction bases with no gene match: 4. The CDR3 extends over 15 amino acids. Looked up from germline, CDR1 is MDHEN and CDR2 is SYDVKM.

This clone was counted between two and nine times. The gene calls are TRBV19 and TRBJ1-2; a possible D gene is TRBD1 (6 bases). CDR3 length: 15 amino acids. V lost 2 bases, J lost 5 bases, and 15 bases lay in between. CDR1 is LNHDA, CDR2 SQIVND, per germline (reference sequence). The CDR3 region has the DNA TGTGCCAGTAGTATAATAGGAAGCAGGGGATATGGCTACACCTTC. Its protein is CASSIIGSRGYGYTF. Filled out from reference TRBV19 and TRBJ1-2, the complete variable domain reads DGGITQSPKYLFRKEGQNVTLSCEQNLNHDAMYWYRQDPGQGLRLIYYSQIVNDFQKGDIAEGYSVSREKKESFPLTVTSAQKNPTAFYLCASSIIGSRGYGYTFGSGTRLTVV.

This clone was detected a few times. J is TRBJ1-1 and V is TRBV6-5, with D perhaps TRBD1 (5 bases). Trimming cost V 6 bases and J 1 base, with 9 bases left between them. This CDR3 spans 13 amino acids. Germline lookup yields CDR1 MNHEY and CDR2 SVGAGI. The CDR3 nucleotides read TGTGCCAGCAGCCGTGGACAGAACACTGAAGCTTTCTTT. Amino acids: CASSRGQNTEAFF.

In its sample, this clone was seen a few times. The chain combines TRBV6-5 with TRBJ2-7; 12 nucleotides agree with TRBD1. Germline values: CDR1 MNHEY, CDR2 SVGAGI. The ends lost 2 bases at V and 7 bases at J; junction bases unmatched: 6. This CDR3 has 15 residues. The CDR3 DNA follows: TGTGCCAGCAGTTACGGGGGGACAGGGGGCGGAGAGCAGTACTTC. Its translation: CASSYGGTGGGEQYF.

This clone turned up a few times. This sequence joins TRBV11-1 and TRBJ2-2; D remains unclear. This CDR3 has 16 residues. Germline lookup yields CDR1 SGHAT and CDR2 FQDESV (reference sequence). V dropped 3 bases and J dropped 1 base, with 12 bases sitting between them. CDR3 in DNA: TGTGCCAGCAGCTTCGACACCACTTTGAACACCGGGGAGCTGTTTTTT. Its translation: CASSFDTTLNTGELFF.

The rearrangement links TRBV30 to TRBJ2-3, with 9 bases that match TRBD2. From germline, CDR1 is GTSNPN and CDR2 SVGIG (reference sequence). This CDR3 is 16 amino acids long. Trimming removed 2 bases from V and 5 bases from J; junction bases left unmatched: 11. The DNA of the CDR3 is TGTGCCTGGAGTTTAGGGACGGCGGGGGGGCAAGATACGCAGTATTTT. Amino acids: CAWSLGTAGGQDTQYF.

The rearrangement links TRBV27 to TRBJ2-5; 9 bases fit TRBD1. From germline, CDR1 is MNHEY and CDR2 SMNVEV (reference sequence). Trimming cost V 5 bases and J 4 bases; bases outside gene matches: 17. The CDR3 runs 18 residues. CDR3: CASSRRPGTGLGGETQYF. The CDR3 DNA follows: TGTGCCAGCAGTCGGCGTCCCGGGACAGGGTTAGGGGGAGAGACCCAGTACTTC.

CDR3 protein: CASSLARGNTEAFF. The CDR3 nucleotides read TGTGCCAGCAGCTTAGCCAGGGGGAACACTGAAGCTTTCTTT. The chain is built from TRBV7-6 and TRBJ1-1; a weak D match, TRBD1 (6 bases). CDR1 is SGHVS, CDR2 FNYEAQ, per germline. Trimming cost V 0 bases and J 1 base, with 6 bases left between them. The CDR3 is 14 amino acids.

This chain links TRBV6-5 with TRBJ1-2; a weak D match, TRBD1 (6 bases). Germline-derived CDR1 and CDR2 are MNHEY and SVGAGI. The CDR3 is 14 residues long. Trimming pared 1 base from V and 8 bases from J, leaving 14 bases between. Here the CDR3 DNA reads TGTGCCAGCAGTTACTTGACAGGCCCTTGGGGCTACACCTTC. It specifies CASSYLTGPWGYTF.

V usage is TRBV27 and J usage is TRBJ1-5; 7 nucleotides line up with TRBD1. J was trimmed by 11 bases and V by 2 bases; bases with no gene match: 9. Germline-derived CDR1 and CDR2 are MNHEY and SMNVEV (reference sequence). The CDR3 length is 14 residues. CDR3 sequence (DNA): TGTGCCAGCAGTTTAGGGAGGGGGCGGGGGGCCCAGCATTTT. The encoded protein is CASSLGRGRGAQHF.

CDR3 nucleotides: TGCAGCGTTGCGAGGGGGGGAGGTGAAAAACTGTTTTTT. This gives the protein CSVARGGGEKLFF. The chain links TRBV29-1 to TRBJ1-4, with a weak D call TRBD1 (6 bases). V lost 4 bases, J lost 7 bases, and 13 bases lay in between. This CDR3 contains 13 residues. The V gene's germline CDR1 is SQVTM and CDR2 ANQGSEA.

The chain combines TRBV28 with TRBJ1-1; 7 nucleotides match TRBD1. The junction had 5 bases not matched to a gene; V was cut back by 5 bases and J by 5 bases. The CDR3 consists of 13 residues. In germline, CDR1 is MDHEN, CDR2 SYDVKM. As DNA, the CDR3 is TGTGCCAGCAGTCGACAGGGTGGTACTGAAGCTTTCTTT. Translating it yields CASSRQGGTEAFF.

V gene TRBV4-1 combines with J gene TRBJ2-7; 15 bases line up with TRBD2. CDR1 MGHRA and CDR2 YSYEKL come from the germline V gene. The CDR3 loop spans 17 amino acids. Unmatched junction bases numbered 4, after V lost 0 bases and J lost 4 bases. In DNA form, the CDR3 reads TGCGCCAGCAGCCAAGATTGGACTAGCGGGGGGGGATACGAGCAGTACTTC. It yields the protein CASSQDWTSGGGYEQYF.

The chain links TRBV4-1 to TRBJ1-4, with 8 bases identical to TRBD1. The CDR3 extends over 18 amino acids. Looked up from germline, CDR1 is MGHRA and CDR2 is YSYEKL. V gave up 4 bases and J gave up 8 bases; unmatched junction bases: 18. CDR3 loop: CASSPSGTGGTGREKLFF. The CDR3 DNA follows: TGCGCCAGCAGCCCTTCCGGGACAGGAGGCACAGGGAGGGAAAAACTGTTTTTT.

CDR3 nucleotides: TGTGCCAGCAGCGGGGGCACACTCCTCACAGATACGCAGTATTTT. It codes for CASSGGTLLTDTQYF. The chain joins TRBV5-4 to TRBJ2-3, with D possibly matching TRBD1 (6 bases). Germline loops: CDR1 SGHNT, CDR2 YYREEE (reference sequence). This CDR3 spans 15 amino acids. Trimming removed 4 bases at V and 2 bases at J, with 14 bases between.

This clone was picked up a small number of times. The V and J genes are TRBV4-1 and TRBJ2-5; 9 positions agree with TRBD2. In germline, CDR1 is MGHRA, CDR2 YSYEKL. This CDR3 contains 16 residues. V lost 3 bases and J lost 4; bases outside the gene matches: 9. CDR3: CASSQLGRGGRETQYF. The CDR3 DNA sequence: TGCGCCAGCAGCCAGCTAGGGCGGGGGGGGAGAGAGACCCAGTACTTC.

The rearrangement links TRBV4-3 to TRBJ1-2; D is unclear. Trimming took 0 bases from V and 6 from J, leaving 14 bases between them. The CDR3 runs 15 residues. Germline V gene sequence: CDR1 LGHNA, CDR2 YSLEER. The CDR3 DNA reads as TGCGCCAGCAGCCAAGATTGGGCAGTGAGTGATGGCTACACCTTC. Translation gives CASSQDWAVSDGYTF.

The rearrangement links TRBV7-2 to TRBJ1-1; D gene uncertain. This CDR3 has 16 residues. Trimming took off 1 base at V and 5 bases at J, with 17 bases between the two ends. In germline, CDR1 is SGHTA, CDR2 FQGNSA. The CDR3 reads CASSLDGSSSRTEAFF. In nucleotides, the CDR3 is TGTGCCAGCAGCTTAGATGGATCCAGTTCTAGGACTGAAGCTTTCTTT.

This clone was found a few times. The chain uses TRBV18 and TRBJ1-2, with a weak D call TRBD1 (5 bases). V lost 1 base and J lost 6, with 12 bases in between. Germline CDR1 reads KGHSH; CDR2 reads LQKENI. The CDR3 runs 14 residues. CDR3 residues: CASSPQDMGNGYTF. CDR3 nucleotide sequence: TGTGCCAGCTCACCACAGGACATGGGGAATGGCTACACCTTC.

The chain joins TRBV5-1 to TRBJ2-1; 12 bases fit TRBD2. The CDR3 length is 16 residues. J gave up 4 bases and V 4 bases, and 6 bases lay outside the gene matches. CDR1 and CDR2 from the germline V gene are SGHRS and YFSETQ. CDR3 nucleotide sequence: TGCGCCAGCAGCCCGACTAGCGGGGGTTTTTACAATGAGCAGTTCTTC. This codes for CASSPTSGGFYNEQFF.

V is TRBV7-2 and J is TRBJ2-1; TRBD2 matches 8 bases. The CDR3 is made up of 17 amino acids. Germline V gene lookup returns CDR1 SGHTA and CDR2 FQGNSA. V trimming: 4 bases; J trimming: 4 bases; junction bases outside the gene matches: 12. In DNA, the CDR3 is TGTGCCAGCAGCTCCTCTCGGAGCGGGGGATGGTACAATGAGCAGTTCTTC. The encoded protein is CASSSSRSGGWYNEQFF.

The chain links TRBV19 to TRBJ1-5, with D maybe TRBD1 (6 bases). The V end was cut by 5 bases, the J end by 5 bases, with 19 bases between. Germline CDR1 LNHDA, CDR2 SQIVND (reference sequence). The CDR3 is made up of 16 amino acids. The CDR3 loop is CASSLAGAILHQPQHF. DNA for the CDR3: TGTGCCAGTAGTCTCGCAGGGGCGATTCTACATCAGCCCCAGCATTTT.

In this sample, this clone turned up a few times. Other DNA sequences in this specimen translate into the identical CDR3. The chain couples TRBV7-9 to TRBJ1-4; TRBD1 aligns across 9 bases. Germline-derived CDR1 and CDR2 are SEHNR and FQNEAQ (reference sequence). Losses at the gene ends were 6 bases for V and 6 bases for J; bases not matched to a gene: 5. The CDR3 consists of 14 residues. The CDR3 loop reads CASSWTGDDEKLFF. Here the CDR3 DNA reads TGTGCCAGCAGTTGGACAGGGGACGATGAAAAACTGTTTTTT.

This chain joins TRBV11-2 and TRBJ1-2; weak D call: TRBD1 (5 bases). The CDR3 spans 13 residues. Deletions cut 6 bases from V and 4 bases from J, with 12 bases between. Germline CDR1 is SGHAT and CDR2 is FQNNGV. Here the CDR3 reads CASSPGSGYGYTF. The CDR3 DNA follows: TGTGCCAGCAGTCCAGGGTCCGGCTATGGCTACACCTTC.

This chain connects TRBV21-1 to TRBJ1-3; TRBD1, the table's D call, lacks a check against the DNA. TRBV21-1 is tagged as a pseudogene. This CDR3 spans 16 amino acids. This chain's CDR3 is CASSSLTETSGNTIYF. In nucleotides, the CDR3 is TGTGCCAGCAGCTCCTTGACAGAAACGTCTGGAAACACCATATATTTT.

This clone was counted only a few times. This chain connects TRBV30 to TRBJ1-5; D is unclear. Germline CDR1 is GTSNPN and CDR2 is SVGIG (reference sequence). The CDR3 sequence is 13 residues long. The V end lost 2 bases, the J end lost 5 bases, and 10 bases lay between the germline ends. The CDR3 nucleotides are TGTGCCTGGAGTAGTAGTTTTGATCAGCCCCAGCATTTT. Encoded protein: CAWSSSFDQPQHF.

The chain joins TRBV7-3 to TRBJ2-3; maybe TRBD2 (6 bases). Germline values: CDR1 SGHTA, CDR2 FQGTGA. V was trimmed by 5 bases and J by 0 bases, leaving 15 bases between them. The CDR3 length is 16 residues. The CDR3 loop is CASSLQAGTSTDTQYF. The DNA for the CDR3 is TGTGCCAGCAGCCTTCAGGCGGGGACTAGCACAGATACGCAGTATTTT.

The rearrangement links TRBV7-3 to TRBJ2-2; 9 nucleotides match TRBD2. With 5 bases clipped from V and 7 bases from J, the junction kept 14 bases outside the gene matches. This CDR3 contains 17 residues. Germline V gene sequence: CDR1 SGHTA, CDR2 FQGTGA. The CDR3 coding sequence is TGTGCCAGCAGCCCCGATGGTATGCGGGGGGGCCACGGGGAGCTGTTTTTT. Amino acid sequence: CASSPDGMRGGHGELFF. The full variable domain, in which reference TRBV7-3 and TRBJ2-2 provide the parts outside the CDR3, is GAGVSQTPSNKVTEKGKYVELRCDPISGHTALYWYRQSLGQGPEFLIYFQGTGAADDSGLPNDRFFAVRPEGSVSTLKIQRTERGDSAVYLCASSPDGMRGGHGELFFGEGSRLTVL.

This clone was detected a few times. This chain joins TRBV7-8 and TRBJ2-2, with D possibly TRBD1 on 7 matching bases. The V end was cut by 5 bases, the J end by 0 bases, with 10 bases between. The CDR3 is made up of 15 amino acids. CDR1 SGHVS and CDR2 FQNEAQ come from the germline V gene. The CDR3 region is CASSRGTANTGELFF. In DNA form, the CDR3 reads TGTGCCAGCAGCCGGGGGACAGCGAACACCGGGGAGCTGTTTTTT.

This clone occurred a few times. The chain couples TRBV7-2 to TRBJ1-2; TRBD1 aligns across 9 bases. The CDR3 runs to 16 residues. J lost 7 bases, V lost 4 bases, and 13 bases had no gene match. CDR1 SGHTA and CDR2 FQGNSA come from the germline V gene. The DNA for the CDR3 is TGTGCCAGCAGCTCAACAGCGAGACAGGGGGAGTTTGGCTACACCTTC. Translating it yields CASSSTARQGEFGYTF.